This T cell receptor (beta chain) was obtained from a study of T cell repertoires in cytomegalovirus infection. Study summary: Use of recently identified HLA-C-restricted and well-studied HLA-B-restricted CMV epitopes was part of the study. Based on public TCR beta signatures, there were indications of CMV infection and of a matching HLA type.

This clonotype was counted between two and nine times. Its antigen is as yet unknown. This CDR3 has 15 amino acids. Per the germline V gene, CDR1 is SGHTA and CDR2 is FQGTGA. The V end lost 0 bases, the J end lost 3 bases, and 11 bases lay between the germline ends. Via MiXCR, TCRdb re-called the reads, giving one row per CDR3 protein. The sample includes some 940,000 distinct CDR3 sequences, around a third of them seen just once. Study observations and caveats: Summed frequency of shared TCR beta families picked out CMV carriers who also had the relevant HLA. The ex vivo response was dominated by HLA-C-restricted CMV-specific TCR beta clonotypes.

The TCR originated in a human donor in good health (CMV status not recorded). Some clones in this sample may be carry-over from other donors' samples. The chain has TRBV7-3 and TRBJ1-1; tentatively, D is TRBD1 (5 bases). This specimen consisted of cultured CD8+ T cells from PBMCs, obtained from culture after CMV antigen stimulation. CDR3 nucleotide sequence: TGTGCCAGCAGCTTAACGGTAGGGGACCACACTGAAGCTTTCTTT. Translating it yields CASSLTVGDHTEAFF. Full variable domain (remainder filled in from reference TRBV7-3 and TRBJ1-1): GAGVSQTPSNKVTEKGKYVELRCDPISGHTALYWYRQSLGQGPEFLIYFQGTGAADDSGLPNDRFFAVRPEGSVSTLKIQRTERGDSAVYLCASSLTVGDHTEAFFGQGTRLTVV.